This T cell receptor beta chain was identified in a study of PD-1 blockade in mismatch repair-deficient tumors. Study at large: All were previously treated, progressing patients with around eleven mismatch repair-deficient cancer types. Study results and limitations: Tumor-resident clones, often undetectable pretreatment in blood, expanded then contracted after pembrolizumab.

Trimming took 5 bases from V and 6 from J, leaving 13 bases between them. The CDR3 sequence is 13 residues long. Germline lookup yields CDR1 SGHTA and CDR2 FQGNSA. All patients were mismatch repair deficient, assessed by either PCR or immunohistochemistry. Turning to this clone: What it binds is not known.

The repertoire was sequenced with immunoSEQ multiplex PCR; TCRdb's copy has only in-frame clones and lacks some. The sample comprises fewer than 60,000 clones, over 60% of which are singletons, and 3% to 4% rests with the top ten. This clonotype originated in an adult with mismatch repair-deficient cancer. The J gene is TRBJ1-1, the V gene TRBV7-2, with TRBD1 as a possible D gene (6 bases). Sequenced here: PBMCs, sampled before pembrolizumab treatment. CDR3 nucleotide sequence: TGTGCCAGCAGCCCACAGGGCGGGTCTGAAGCTTTCTTT. It specifies CASSPQGGSEAFF.